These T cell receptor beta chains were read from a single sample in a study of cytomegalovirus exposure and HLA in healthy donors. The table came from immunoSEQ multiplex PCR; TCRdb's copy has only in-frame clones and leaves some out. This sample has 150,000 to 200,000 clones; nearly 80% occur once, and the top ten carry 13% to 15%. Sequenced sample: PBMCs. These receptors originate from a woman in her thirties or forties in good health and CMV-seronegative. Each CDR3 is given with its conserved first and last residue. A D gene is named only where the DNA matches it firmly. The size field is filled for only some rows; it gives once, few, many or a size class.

cdr3_nt: TGTGCCAGCAGTGAGACAGGGGTGGGCACTGAAGCTTTCTTT
cdr3_aa: CASSETGVGTEAFF
v_call: TRBV28
d_call: TRBD1
clone_size: once
j_call: TRBJ1-1

cdr3_nt: TGTGCCAGCAGCCAAGATGTCCTAGCCCTCGAGCAGTACTTC
cdr3_aa: CASSQDVLALEQYF
v_call: TRBV4-2
d_call: NA
clone_size: NA
j_call: TRBJ2-7

cdr3_nt: TGTGCCAGCAGCGTAGGGACAGGGAACGACGGGGGAAAACTGTTTTTT
cdr3_aa: CASSVGTGNDGGKLFF
v_call: TRBV9
d_call: TRBD1
clone_size: NA
j_call: TRBJ1-4

cdr3_nt: TGCGCCAGCAGCCCGATCACGGGAGGGAACACCGGGGAGCTGTTTTTT
cdr3_aa: CASSPITGGNTGELFF
v_call: TRBV5-1
d_call: TRBD2
clone_size: NA
j_call: TRBJ2-2

cdr3_nt: TGTGCCAGCTCACAAAGCAGCGAGCCCTTTGATACGCAGTATTTT
cdr3_aa: CASSQSSEPFDTQYF
v_call: TRBV18
d_call: NA
clone_size: NA
j_call: TRBJ2-3

cdr3_nt: TGCGCCAGCAGCCTTCGCGGGGGGACCTACAATGAGCAGTTCTTC
cdr3_aa: CASSLRGGTYNEQFF
v_call: TRBV4-1
d_call: TRBD2
clone_size: NA
j_call: TRBJ2-1

cdr3_nt: TGTGCCAGTAGTACCCGGGACAGGGAATCACCCCTCCACTTT
cdr3_aa: CASSTRDRESPLHF
v_call: TRBV19
d_call: TRBD1
clone_size: NA
j_call: TRBJ1-6

cdr3_nt: TGTGCCAGCAGTTTTCCCCGGATTGGACAGGGGAGCGAGCAGTACTTC
cdr3_aa: CASSFPRIGQGSEQYF
v_call: TRBV28
d_call: TRBD1
clone_size: NA
j_call: TRBJ2-7

cdr3_nt: TGTGCCAGCAACCAGGAGGTCACTGGAAACACCATATATTTT
cdr3_aa: CASNQEVTGNTIYF
v_call: TRBV6-6
d_call: NA
clone_size: NA
j_call: TRBJ1-3

cdr3_nt: TGCAACTTTGACAATACGCAGTATTTT
cdr3_aa: CNFDNTQYF
v_call: TRBV20-1
d_call: NA
clone_size: NA
j_call: TRBJ2-3

cdr3_nt: TGCGCCAGCAGCGGGAGGGGCCAGACCGGGGAGCTGTTTTTT
cdr3_aa: CASSGRGQTGELFF
v_call: TRBV5-1
d_call: TRBD2
clone_size: NA
j_call: TRBJ2-2

cdr3_nt: TGCAGTGCTAGTAGTGGCTACACCTTC
cdr3_aa: CSASSGYTF
v_call: TRBV20-1
d_call: NA
clone_size: NA
j_call: TRBJ1-2

cdr3_nt: TGTGCCAGCAGTTTAGGGGGATTGAACACTGAAGCTTTCTTT
cdr3_aa: CASSLGGLNTEAFF
v_call: TRBV6-5
d_call: NA
clone_size: NA
j_call: TRBJ1-1

cdr3_nt: TGTGCCACCAGCGGGATGGGACGCGGGGCCGGCGAGCAGTACTTC
cdr3_aa: CATSGMGRGAGEQYF
v_call: TRBV15
d_call: NA
clone_size: NA
j_call: TRBJ2-7

cdr3_nt: TGCGCCAGCAGTGAGGGGGCAGACAATCAGCCCCAGCATTTT
cdr3_aa: CASSEGADNQPQHF
v_call: TRBV10-1
d_call: NA
clone_size: few
j_call: TRBJ1-5

cdr3_nt: TGTGCCAGCAGCGTCCAGGCGAATAATGAAAAACTGTTTTTT
cdr3_aa: CASSVQANNEKLFF
v_call: TRBV7-2
d_call: NA
clone_size: NA
j_call: TRBJ1-4

cdr3_nt: TGCGCCAGCAGCACAGGGGGACAGAGCACTGAAGCTTTCTTT
cdr3_aa: CASSTGGQSTEAFF
v_call: TRBV5-1
d_call: TRBD1
clone_size: NA
j_call: TRBJ1-1

cdr3_nt: TGTGCCAGCAGTGAAAGATACCTAGATGAGCAGTTCTTC
cdr3_aa: CASSERYLDEQFF
v_call: TRBV6-1
d_call: NA
clone_size: NA
j_call: TRBJ2-1

cdr3_nt: TGTGCCAGCAGCCAAGAGGGTGCTCCGCGGGGGGGCGGGTACGAGCAGTACTTC
cdr3_aa: CASSQEGAPRGGGYEQYF
v_call: TRBV4-2
d_call: TRBD2
clone_size: many
j_call: TRBJ2-7

cdr3_nt: TGTGCCAGCTCACGGGCAGGTCAGGGTAGTCAGCCCCAGCATTTT
cdr3_aa: CASSRAGQGSQPQHF
v_call: TRBV18
d_call: NA
clone_size: once
j_call: TRBJ1-5

cdr3_nt: TGCGCCAGCAGCAAAAAAGCGGGGGGTGGCGAGCAGTACTTC
cdr3_aa: CASSKKAGGGEQYF
v_call: TRBV4-1
d_call: TRBD2
clone_size: few
j_call: TRBJ2-7

cdr3_nt: TGTGCCAGCAGCCACCCGGGACTAGCGGGACACACCGGGGAGCTGTTTTTT
cdr3_aa: CASSHPGLAGHTGELFF
v_call: TRBV7-3
d_call: TRBD2
clone_size: NA
j_call: TRBJ2-2

cdr3_nt: TGTGCCAGCAGTTGGGCAGGGGGCGCTTCCGGGGAGCTGTTTTTT
cdr3_aa: CASSWAGGASGELFF
v_call: TRBV27
d_call: TRBD1
clone_size: NA
j_call: TRBJ2-2

cdr3_nt: TGCGCCAGCAGCTTGGGGACAGCTGCCCAAGAGACCCAGTACTTC
cdr3_aa: CASSLGTAAQETQYF
v_call: TRBV5-1
d_call: NA
clone_size: once
j_call: TRBJ2-5

cdr3_nt: TGTGCCAGCAGCTTATTGGGGGGGATGGGTGAGCAGTACTTC
cdr3_aa: CASSLLGGMGEQYF
v_call: TRBV7-9
d_call: TRBD2
clone_size: NA
j_call: TRBJ2-7

cdr3_nt: TGCGCCAGCAGCCCCACCCCCGATCGGGACTCCTACAATGAGCAGTTCTTC
cdr3_aa: CASSPTPDRDSYNEQFF
v_call: TRBV4-1
d_call: NA
clone_size: NA
j_call: TRBJ2-1

cdr3_nt: TGTGCCAGTAGTACACAGGGTGAGGGCGAGCAGTACTTC
cdr3_aa: CASSTQGEGEQYF
v_call: TRBV19
d_call: NA
clone_size: NA
j_call: TRBJ2-7

cdr3_nt: TGTGCCAGCAGGACTGGATTGGGCGGGGAGCTGTTTTTT
cdr3_aa: CASRTGLGGELFF
v_call: TRBV27
d_call: NA
clone_size: NA
j_call: TRBJ2-2

cdr3_nt: TGTGCCAGCAGTTACCTAGCGGGGGGTACCTACGAGCAGTACTTC
cdr3_aa: CASSYLAGGTYEQYF
v_call: TRBV6-5
d_call: TRBD2
clone_size: NA
j_call: TRBJ2-7

cdr3_nt: TGTGCCAGCAGCCTAACGAGGGGGCGTAGGGGAGGCTACACCTTC
cdr3_aa: CASSLTRGRRGGYTF
v_call: TRBV14
d_call: TRBD1
clone_size: NA
j_call: TRBJ1-2

cdr3_nt: TGTGCCTGGAGACGGACAGGGAGGCAAGTGAATTCACCCCTCCACTTT
cdr3_aa: CAWRRTGRQVNSPLHF
v_call: TRBV30
d_call: TRBD1
clone_size: few
j_call: TRBJ1-6

cdr3_nt: TGTGCCAGCAGCCCCAGGGGCTCAGCTAACTATGGCTACACCTTC
cdr3_aa: CASSPRGSANYGYTF
v_call: TRBV9
d_call: NA
clone_size: NA
j_call: TRBJ1-2

cdr3_nt: TGTGCCAGCACTGGACCAGGGGACTACACCTTC
cdr3_aa: CASTGPGDYTF
v_call: TRBV7-9
d_call: NA
clone_size: NA
j_call: TRBJ1-2

cdr3_nt: TGTGCCAGCAGCCAGGGGGGGTTCACAGATACGCAGTATTTT
cdr3_aa: CASSQGGFTDTQYF
v_call: TRBV4-2
d_call: TRBD2
clone_size: NA
j_call: TRBJ2-3

cdr3_nt: TGTGCCAGCAGTCGCAGGGGGCTCGGGAAGGCAGATACGCAGTATTTT
cdr3_aa: CASSRRGLGKADTQYF
v_call: TRBV6-6
d_call: TRBD1
clone_size: NA
j_call: TRBJ2-3

cdr3_nt: TGTGCCAGCAGCGGCCGGGACAGGGGGCAATATGGCTACACCTTC
cdr3_aa: CASSGRDRGQYGYTF
v_call: TRBV7-2
d_call: TRBD1
clone_size: NA
j_call: TRBJ1-2

cdr3_nt: TGCGCCAGCAGCCAAGAGCGGAGACAGGAAAAACTGTTTTTT
cdr3_aa: CASSQERRQEKLFF
v_call: TRBV4-1
d_call: NA
clone_size: few
j_call: TRBJ1-4

cdr3_nt: TGTGCCAGCAGTGACCATGGGGAGCTGTTTTTT
cdr3_aa: CASSDHGELFF
v_call: TRBV6-4
d_call: NA
clone_size: NA
j_call: TRBJ2-2

cdr3_nt: TGTGCCAGCAGCCCCGACAGGGGACCAGCCTACGAGCAGTACTTC
cdr3_aa: CASSPDRGPAYEQYF
v_call: TRBV6-5
d_call: TRBD1
clone_size: NA
j_call: TRBJ2-7

cdr3_nt: TGTGCCAGCAGCCCAAGGAGCACTGAAGCTTTCTTT
cdr3_aa: CASSPRSTEAFF
v_call: TRBV7-2
d_call: NA
clone_size: NA
j_call: TRBJ1-1

cdr3_nt: TGTGCCAGCAGCTTAGGTGCGGGGGGACAAGAGACCCAGTACTTC
cdr3_aa: CASSLGAGGQETQYF
v_call: TRBV7-7
d_call: TRBD2
clone_size: NA
j_call: TRBJ2-5

cdr3_nt: TGTGCCAGCAGCGCCAGTTTAGGACGGAGCGGCGAGCAGTACTTC
cdr3_aa: CASSASLGRSGEQYF
v_call: TRBV2
d_call: NA
clone_size: once
j_call: TRBJ2-7

cdr3_nt: TGTGCCAGCAGTAGTAGGGGACAGAAAGCGTATGGCTACACCTTC
cdr3_aa: CASSSRGQKAYGYTF
v_call: TRBV28
d_call: TRBD1
clone_size: few
j_call: TRBJ1-2

cdr3_nt: TGTGCCAGTAGTCCCGGACAGAAACGCTATGGCTACACCTTC
cdr3_aa: CASSPGQKRYGYTF
v_call: TRBV19
d_call: NA
clone_size: NA
j_call: TRBJ1-2

cdr3_nt: TGTGCCAGCAAAAGGGCTAGCGGGAGGGCCGGGGAGCTGTTTTTT
cdr3_aa: CASKRASGRAGELFF
v_call: TRBV2
d_call: TRBD2
clone_size: NA
j_call: TRBJ2-2

cdr3_nt: TGCGCCAGCAGCCAAGATTGGGGTAGCGGGGGGGCCGAGACAGATACGCAGTATTTT
cdr3_aa: CASSQDWGSGGAETDTQYF
v_call: TRBV4-3
d_call: TRBD2
clone_size: NA
j_call: TRBJ2-3

cdr3_nt: TGTGCCAGCAGCTTAGAGAGGGCTGCCAATTCACCCCTCCACTTT
cdr3_aa: CASSLERAANSPLHF
v_call: TRBV11-2
d_call: NA
clone_size: NA
j_call: TRBJ1-6

cdr3_nt: TGTGCCAGCACCATGGGGCTAGCGAACACCGGGGAGCTGTTTTTT
cdr3_aa: CASTMGLANTGELFF
v_call: TRBV28
d_call: NA
clone_size: NA
j_call: TRBJ2-2

cdr3_nt: TGTGCCAGCATGGCAGAAGCCTACGAGCAGTACTTC
cdr3_aa: CASMAEAYEQYF
v_call: TRBV2
d_call: NA
clone_size: NA
j_call: TRBJ2-7